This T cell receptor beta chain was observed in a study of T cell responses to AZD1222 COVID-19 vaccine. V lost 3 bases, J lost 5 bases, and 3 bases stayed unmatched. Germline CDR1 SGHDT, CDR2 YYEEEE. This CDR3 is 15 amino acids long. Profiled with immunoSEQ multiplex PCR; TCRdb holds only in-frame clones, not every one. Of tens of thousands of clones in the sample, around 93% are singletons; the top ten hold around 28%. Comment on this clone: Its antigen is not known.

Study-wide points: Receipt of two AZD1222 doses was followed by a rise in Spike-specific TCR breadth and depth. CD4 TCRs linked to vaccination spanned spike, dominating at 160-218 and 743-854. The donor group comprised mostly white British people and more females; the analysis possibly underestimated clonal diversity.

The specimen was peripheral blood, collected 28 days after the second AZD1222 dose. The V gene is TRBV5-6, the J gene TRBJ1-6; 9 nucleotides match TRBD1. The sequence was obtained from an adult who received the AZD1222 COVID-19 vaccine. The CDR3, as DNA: TGTGCCAGCAGCTCCCGGACAGGGGATAATTCACCCCTCCACTTT. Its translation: CASSSRTGDNSPLHF.